This T cell receptor (beta chain) was identified in a study of blood T cell repertoires in COVID-19. Study overall: COVID-19 samples collected from the United States, Italy and Spain covered acute and convalescent phases. T cells, B-cell-depleted T cells, or PBMCs provided the cDNA or gDNA that served as material.

Here immunoSEQ multiplex PCR was the method, and the copy in TCRdb shows in-frame clones only, minus some. This sample carries 100,000 to 150,000 clones, about 80% of them seen once, and the ten largest clones take under 4.5%. With 1 base removed from V and 5 bases from J, the gap between germline ends came to 11 bases. This CDR3 spans 15 amino acids. Germline V gene sequence: CDR1 SEHNR, CDR2 FQNEAQ (reference sequence). The chain links TRBV7-9 to TRBJ2-2; a possible D gene is TRBD2 (5 bases). The sequenced sample consisted of peripheral blood. The origin of this receptor is a woman in her forties or fifties with acute or convalescent COVID-19. CDR3 bases: TGTGCCAGCAGCTTAGGAAGCGGAAGAACCGGGGAGCTGTTTTTT. Translating gives CASSLGSGRTGELFF.